The clone carrying this T cell receptor (beta chain) has only one observation. The sample is drawn from a study of CD8 T cells in Susac syndrome. cDNA came from roughly 0.5 to 1 ug RNA primed by random hexamers. One entry per CDR3 protein results from TCRdb running MiXCR on the immunoSEQ multiplex PCR reads. This table has approximately 150,000 distinct CDR3 sequences, around 86% appearing once. FACS was used to enrich TEMRA cells, whereas the CD8+ and CD4+ T cells were obtained by negative isolation. Looked up from germline, CDR1 is MNHEY and CDR2 is SVGAGI. The CDR3 is 13 amino acids. V lost 8 bases and J lost 8, with 18 bases in between.

Sequencing input: CD8+ T cells from PBMCs. This clonotype was obtained from a human donor with multiple sclerosis. This chain links TRBV6-5 with TRBJ1-2, with D perhaps matching TRBD1 (5 bases). The DNA for the CDR3 is TGTGCCAGCGCTCCGCAGGGCCCAAGGGGCTACACCTTC. It translates to CASAPQGPRGYTF.